The source of this T cell receptor (beta chain) is a study of blood T cell repertoires in COVID-19. Background on the study: Spain, Italy and the United States supplied samples that represented acute and convalescent COVID-19.

The recovered donors of Cohort 3 showed two negative PCRs, clearance, or symptom resolution. Method: immunoSEQ multiplex PCR; TCRdb's copy keeps in-frame clones and lacks some. The sample lists roughly 250,000 clones; approximately 90% were seen once. Germline V CDR1 and CDR2: SGHRS, YFSETQ. The CDR3 is 13 residues long. V dropped 4 bases and J dropped 8 bases, with 13 bases sitting between them. This receptor was obtained from a man in his forties who had recovered from COVID-19. Sequences were obtained from PBMCs or T cells enriched from blood (not recorded which). The chain has TRBV5-1 and TRBJ2-1; D possibly corresponds to TRBD2 (5 bases). CDR3 DNA sequence: TGCGCCAGCAGCCTGGGGTTCGGGGATGAGCAGTTCTTC. This gives the protein CASSLGFGDEQFF.